This T cell receptor (beta chain) is from a study of blood T cell repertoires in COVID-19. Study as a whole: PBMCs, B-cell-depleted T cells, or T cells provided the cDNA or gDNA that made up the material.

This CDR3 is 17 amino acids long. The trim removed 1 base at V and 1 base at J, leaving 4 bases unmatched. Germline lookup yields CDR1 SGHNT and CDR2 YENEEA. In the original workflow: Reference gene primer amplification gave nucleated cell count estimates. TCRdb's table, derived via immunoSEQ multiplex PCR, lists solely in-frame clones and lacks some. V, J and clone size are taken as reported in that table, and D and trimming were inferred from the DNA itself. The profile covers 65,000 to 90,000 clones, with about nine tenths appearing a single time and roughly 4.6% taken by the ten largest. This sequence joins TRBV11-3 and TRBJ2-2; 9 bases align to TRBD2. This clonotype was sampled from a human donor in a cohort sampled during active COVID-19. Sequencing used peripheral blood. This chain's CDR3 is CASSLGVAGENTGELFF. The CDR3 DNA reads TGTGCCAGCAGCTTAGGGGTAGCGGGAGAGAACACCGGGGAGCTGTTTTTT.